The text below deals with one TCR beta chain. The antigen is undetermined. Measured with immunoSEQ multiplex PCR; TCRdb has only the in-frame clones, and not every one. The top ten hold about 2% of the sample, which has approximately 47,000 clones, roughly 87% seen once. The source of the sample is a study of lymphopenia after photon versus proton radiotherapy. Findings of the study overall: Relative stability marked proton patients; photon patients lost diversity and naive cells. Better survival with proton therapy was suggested as possible, not demonstrated.

The sequence was obtained from a man in his forties with gastric cancer. Sequencing used peripheral blood, obtained from a patient treated with photon-based radiotherapy.

The CDR3 region is CASSPHEGSYEQYF. For the CDR3, the DNA is TGTGCCAGCAGCCCGCACGAAGGGTCCTACGAGCAGTACTTC. The rearrangement joins TRBV7-6 to TRBJ2-7; no reliable D call. Germline loops: CDR1 SGHVS, CDR2 FNYEAQ. The length of the CDR3 is 14 residues. V was pared by 5 bases and J by 1 base, with 12 bases between. Supplemented by reference TRBV7-6 and TRBJ2-7, the full variable domain reads GAGVSQSPRYKVTKRGQDVALRCDPISGHVSLYWYRQALGQGPEFLTYFNYEAQQDKSGLPNDRFSAERPEGSISTLTIQRTEQRDSAMYRCASSPHEGSYEQYFGPGTRLTVT.